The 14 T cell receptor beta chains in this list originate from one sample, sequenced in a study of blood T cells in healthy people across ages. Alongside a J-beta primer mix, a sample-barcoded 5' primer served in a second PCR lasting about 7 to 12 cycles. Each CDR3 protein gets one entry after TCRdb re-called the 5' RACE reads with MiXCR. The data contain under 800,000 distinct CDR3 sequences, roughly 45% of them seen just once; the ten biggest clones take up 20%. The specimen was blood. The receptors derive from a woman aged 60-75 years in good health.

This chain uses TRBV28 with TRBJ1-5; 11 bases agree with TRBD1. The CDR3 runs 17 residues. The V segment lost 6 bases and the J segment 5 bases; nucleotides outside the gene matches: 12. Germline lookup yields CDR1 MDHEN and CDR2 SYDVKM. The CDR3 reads CASSGTGGVIRDQPQHF. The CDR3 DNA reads TGTGCCAGCAGCGGGACAGGGGGGGTTATTAGGGATCAGCCCCAGCATTTT.

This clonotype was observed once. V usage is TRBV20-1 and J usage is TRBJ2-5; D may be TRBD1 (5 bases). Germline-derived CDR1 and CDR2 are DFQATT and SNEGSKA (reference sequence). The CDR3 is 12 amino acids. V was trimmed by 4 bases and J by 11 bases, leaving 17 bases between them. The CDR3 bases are TGCAGTGCTACAAAACAGGACGCACGGCAGTACTTC. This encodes CSATKQDARQYF.

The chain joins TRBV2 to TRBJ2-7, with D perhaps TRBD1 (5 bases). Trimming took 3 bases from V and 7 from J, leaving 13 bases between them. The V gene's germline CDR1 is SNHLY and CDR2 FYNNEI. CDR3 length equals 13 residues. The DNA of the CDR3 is TGTGCCAGCAGTGACAGGGTTGGGTGGGAGCAGTACTTC. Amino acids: CASSDRVGWEQYF.

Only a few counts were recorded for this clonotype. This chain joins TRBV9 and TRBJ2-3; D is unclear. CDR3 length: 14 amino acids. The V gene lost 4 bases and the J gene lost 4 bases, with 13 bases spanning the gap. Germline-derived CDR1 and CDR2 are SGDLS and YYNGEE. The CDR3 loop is CASSPRESPDTQYF. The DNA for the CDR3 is TGTGCCAGCAGCCCGAGAGAGTCTCCAGATACGCAGTATTTT.

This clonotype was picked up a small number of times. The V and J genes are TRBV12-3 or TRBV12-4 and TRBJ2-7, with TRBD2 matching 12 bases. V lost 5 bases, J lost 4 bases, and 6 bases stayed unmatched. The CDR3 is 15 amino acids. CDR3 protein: CASSRLAGEFYEQYF. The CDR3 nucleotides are TGTGCCAGCAGTCGACTAGCGGGAGAGTTTTACGAGCAGTACTTC.

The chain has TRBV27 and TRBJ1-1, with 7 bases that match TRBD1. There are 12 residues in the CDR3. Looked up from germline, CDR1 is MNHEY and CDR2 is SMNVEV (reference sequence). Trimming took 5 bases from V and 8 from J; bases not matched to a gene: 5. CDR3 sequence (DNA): TGTGCCAGCAGTAGACAGGGTCACGAAGCTTTCTTT. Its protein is CASSRQGHEAFF.

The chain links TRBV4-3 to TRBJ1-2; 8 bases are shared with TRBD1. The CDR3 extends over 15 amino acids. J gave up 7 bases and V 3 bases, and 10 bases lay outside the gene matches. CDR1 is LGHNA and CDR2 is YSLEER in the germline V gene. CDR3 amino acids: CASSQGDRRGIGYTF. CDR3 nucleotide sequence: TGCGCCAGCAGCCAGGGGGACAGGCGGGGGATTGGCTACACCTTC.

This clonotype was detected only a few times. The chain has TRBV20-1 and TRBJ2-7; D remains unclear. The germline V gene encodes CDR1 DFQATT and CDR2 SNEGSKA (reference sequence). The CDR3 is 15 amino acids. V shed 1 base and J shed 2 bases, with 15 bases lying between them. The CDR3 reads CSARVPHRPAYEQYF. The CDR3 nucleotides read TGCAGTGCTAGAGTTCCCCACAGACCTGCCTACGAGCAGTACTTC.

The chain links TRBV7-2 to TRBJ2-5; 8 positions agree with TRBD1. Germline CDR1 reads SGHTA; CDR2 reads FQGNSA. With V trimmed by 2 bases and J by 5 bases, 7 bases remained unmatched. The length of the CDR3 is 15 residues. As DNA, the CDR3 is TGTGCCAGCAGCTTAATGCAGGGGGCAGGGGAGACCCAGTACTTC. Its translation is CASSLMQGAGETQYF.

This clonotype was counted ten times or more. CDR3: CASSQEGAGGYYNEQFF. The DNA of the CDR3 is TGTGCCAGCAGCCAAGAAGGAGCGGGAGGGTACTACAATGAGCAGTTCTTC. The rearrangement uses TRBV4-2 and TRBJ2-1; the match to TRBD2 covers 10 bases. CDR1 LGHNA and CDR2 YNFKEQ come from the germline V gene. The CDR3 has 17 amino acids. The J segment lost 3 bases and the V segment lost 0 bases, leaving 5 bases of the junction unmatched.

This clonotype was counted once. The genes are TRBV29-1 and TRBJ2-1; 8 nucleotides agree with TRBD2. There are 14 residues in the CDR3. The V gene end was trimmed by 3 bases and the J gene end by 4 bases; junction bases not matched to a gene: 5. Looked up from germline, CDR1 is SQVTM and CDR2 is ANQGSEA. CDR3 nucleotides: TGCAGCGTTGATGTAGCGGGGAGATACAATGAGCAGTTCTTC. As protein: CSVDVAGRYNEQFF.

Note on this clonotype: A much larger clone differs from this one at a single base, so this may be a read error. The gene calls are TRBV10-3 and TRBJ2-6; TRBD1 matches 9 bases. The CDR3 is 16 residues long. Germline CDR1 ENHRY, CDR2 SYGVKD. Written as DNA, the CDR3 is TGTGCCATCAGTCGGGACAGGGTCTCTGGGGCCGACGTCCTGACTTTC. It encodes CAISRDRVSGADVLTF.

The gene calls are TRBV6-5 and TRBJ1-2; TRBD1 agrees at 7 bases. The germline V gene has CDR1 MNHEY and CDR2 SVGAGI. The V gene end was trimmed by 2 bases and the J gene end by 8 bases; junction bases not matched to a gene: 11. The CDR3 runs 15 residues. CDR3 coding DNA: TGTGCCAGCAGTTACGGGACAGAATTCTTGTACGGCTACACCTTC. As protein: CASSYGTEFLYGYTF.

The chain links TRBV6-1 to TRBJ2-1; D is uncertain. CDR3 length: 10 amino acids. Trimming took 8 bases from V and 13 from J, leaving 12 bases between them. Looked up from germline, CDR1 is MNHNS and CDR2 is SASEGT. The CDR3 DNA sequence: TGTGCCAGCTTAAAGGAGACCCAGTTCTTC. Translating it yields CASLKETQFF.